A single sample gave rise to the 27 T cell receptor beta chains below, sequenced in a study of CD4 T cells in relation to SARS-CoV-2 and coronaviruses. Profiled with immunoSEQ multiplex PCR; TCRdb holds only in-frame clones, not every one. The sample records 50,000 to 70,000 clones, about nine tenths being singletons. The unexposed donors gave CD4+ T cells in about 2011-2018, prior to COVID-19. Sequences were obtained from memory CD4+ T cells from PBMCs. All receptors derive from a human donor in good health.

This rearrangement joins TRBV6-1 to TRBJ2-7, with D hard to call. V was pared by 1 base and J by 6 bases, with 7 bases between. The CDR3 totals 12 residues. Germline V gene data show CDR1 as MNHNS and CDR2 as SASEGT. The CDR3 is CASSEVGSEQYF. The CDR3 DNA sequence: TGTGCCAGCAGTGAAGTTGGAAGCGAGCAGTACTTC.

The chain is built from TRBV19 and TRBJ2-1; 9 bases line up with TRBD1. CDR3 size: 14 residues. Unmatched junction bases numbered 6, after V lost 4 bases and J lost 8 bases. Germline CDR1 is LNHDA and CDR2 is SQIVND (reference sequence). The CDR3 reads CASSSYRGRDEQFF. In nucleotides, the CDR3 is TGTGCCAGTAGTAGTTACAGGGGGCGGGATGAGCAGTTCTTC.

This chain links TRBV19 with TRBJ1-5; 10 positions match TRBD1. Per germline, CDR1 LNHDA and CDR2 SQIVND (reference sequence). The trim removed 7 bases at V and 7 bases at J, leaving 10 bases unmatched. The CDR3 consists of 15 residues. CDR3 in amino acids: CASNIRDRGGQPQHF. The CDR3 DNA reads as TGTGCCAGTAACATCCGGGACAGGGGCGGCCAGCCCCAGCATTTT.

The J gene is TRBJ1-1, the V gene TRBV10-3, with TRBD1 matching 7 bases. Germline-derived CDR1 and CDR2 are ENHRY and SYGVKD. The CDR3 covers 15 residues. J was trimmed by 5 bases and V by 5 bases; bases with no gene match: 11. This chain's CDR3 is CAISPVRSRGTEAFF. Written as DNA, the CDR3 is TGTGCCATCAGTCCCGTTAGGAGCAGGGGGACTGAAGCTTTCTTT.

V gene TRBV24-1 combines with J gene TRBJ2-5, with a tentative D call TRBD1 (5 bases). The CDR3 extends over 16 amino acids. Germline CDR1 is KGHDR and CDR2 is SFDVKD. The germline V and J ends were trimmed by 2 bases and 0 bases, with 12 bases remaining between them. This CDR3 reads CATSDSVDSYQETQYF. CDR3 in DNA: TGTGCCACCAGTGATTCCGTTGACAGCTACCAAGAGACCCAGTACTTC.

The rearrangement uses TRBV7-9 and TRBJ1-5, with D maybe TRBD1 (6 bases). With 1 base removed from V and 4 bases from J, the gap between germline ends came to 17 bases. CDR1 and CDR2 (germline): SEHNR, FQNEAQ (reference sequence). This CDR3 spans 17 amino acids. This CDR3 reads CASSLGQGLGWNQPQHF. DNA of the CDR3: TGTGCCAGCAGCTTAGGTCAGGGGCTCGGTTGGAATCAGCCCCAGCATTTT.

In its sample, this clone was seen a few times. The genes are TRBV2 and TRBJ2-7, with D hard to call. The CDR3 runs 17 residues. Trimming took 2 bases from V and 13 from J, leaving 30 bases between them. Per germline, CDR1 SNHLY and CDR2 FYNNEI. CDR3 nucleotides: TGTGCCAGCAGTGAATACCGGATAGTTACGAGGACCAACTCGATCTACTTC. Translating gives CASSEYRIVTRTNSIYF.

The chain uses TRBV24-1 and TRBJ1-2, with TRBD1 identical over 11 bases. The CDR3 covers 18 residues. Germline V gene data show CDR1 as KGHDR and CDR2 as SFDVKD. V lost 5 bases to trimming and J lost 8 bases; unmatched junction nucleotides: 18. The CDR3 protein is CATSGYSGQGVGGRGYTF. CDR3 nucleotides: TGTGCCACCAGTGGTTACTCGGGACAGGGGGTTGGCGGACGGGGCTACACCTTC.

The CDR3 DNA reads TGCGCCAGCAGCTTGGGGGGGACAGGCATTAGCACAGATACGCAGTATTTT. It yields the protein CASSLGGTGISTDTQYF. This chain links TRBV5-1 with TRBJ2-3, with 8 bases lining up with TRBD1. From germline, CDR1 is SGHRS and CDR2 YFSETQ. The CDR3 has 17 amino acids. The V gene end was trimmed by 0 bases and the J gene end by 0 bases; junction bases not matched to a gene: 6. Looking up the rest from reference TRBV5-1 and TRBJ2-3 gives the full variable domain: KAGVTQTPRYLIKTRGQQVTLSCSPISGHRSVSWYQQTPGQGLQFLFEYFSETQRNKGNFPGRFSGRQFSNSRSEMNVSTLELGDSALYLCASSLGGTGISTDTQYFGPGTRLTVL.

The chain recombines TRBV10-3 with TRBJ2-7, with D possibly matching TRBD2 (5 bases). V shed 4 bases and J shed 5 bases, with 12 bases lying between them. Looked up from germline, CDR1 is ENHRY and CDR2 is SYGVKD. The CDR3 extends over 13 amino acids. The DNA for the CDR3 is TGTGCCATCAGTGGAGGGATGGGAAACGAGCAGTACTTC. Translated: CAISGGMGNEQYF.

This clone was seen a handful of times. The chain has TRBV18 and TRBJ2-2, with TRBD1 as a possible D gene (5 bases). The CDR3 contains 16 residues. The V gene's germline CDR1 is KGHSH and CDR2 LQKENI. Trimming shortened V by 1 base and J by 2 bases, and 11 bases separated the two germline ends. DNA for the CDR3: TGTGCCAGCTCACCACGAACAGGAGCTAACACCGGGGAGCTGTTTTTT. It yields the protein CASSPRTGANTGELFF.

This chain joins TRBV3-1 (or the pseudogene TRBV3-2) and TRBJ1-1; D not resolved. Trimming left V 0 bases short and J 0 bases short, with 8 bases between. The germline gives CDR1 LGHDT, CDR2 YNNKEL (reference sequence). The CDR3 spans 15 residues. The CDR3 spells CASSQDARLNTEAFF. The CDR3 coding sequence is TGTGCCAGCAGCCAAGATGCGCGCCTGAACACTGAAGCTTTCTTT.

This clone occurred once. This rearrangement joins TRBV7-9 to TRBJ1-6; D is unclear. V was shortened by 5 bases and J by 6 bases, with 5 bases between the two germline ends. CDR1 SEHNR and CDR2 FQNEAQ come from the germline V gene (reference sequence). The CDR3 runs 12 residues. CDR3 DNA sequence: TGTGCCAGCAGCCTTAGTAATTCACCCCTCCACTTT. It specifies CASSLSNSPLHF.

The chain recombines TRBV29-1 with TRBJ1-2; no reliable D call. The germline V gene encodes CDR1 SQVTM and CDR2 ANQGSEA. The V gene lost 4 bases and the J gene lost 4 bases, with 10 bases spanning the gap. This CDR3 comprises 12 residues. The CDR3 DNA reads TGCAGCGTTGTGGTAGAAAGCTATGGCTACACCTTC. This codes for CSVVVESYGYTF. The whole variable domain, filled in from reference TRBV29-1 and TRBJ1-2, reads SAVISQKPSRDICQRGTSLTIQCQVDSQVTMMFWYRQQPGQSLTLIATANQGSEATYESGFVIDKFPISRPNLTFSTLTVSNMSPEDSSIYLCSVVVESYGYTFGSGTRLTVV.

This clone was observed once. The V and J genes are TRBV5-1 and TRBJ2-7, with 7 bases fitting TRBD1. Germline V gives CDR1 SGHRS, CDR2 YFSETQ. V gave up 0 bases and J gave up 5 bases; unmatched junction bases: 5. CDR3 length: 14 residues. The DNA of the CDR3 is TGCGCCAGCAGCTTGGATGTAGGGGGCAACGAGCAGTACTTC. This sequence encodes CASSLDVGGNEQYF.

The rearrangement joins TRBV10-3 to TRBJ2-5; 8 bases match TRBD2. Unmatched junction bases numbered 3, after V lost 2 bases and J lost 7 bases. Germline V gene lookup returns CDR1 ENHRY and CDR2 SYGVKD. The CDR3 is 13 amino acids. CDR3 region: CAISESGGGTQYF. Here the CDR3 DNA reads TGTGCCATCAGTGAGAGCGGGGGAGGGACCCAGTACTTC.

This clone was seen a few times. As DNA, the CDR3 is TGTGCCAGCAGCGCCCAGGGGCTTTCTGGAAACACCATATATTTT. The encoded protein is CASSAQGLSGNTIYF. The V call is TRBV5-4, the J call TRBJ1-3; maybe TRBD1 (6 bases). V was cut by 4 bases and J by 1 base, with 12 bases left in between. This CDR3 has 15 amino acids. CDR1 is SGHNT, CDR2 YYREEE, per germline (reference sequence).

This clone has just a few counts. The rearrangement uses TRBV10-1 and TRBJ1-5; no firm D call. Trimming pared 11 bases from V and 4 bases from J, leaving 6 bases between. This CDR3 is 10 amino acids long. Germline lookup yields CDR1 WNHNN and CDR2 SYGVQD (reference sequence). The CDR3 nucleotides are TGCGCCGTACCTAATCAGCCCCAGCATTTT. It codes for CAVPNQPQHF.

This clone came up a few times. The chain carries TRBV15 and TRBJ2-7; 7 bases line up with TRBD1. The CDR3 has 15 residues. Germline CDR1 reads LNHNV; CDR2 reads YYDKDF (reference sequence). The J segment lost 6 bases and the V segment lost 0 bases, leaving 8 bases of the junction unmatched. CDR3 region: CATSRDHQGETEQYF. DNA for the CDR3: TGTGCCACCAGCAGAGATCACCAGGGGGAAACCGAGCAGTACTTC.

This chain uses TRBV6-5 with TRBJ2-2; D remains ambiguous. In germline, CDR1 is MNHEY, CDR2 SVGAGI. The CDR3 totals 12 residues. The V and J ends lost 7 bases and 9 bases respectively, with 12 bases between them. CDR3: CASTPINRELFF. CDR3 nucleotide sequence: TGTGCCAGCACTCCCATAAATAGGGAGCTGTTTTTT.

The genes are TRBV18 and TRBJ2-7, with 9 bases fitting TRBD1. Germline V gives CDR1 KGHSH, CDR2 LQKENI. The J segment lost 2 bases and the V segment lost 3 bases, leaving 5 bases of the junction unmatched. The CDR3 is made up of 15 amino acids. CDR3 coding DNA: TGTGCCAGCTCACCCCAGGGACAGGGAACCTACGAGCAGTACTTC. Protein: CASSPQGQGTYEQYF.

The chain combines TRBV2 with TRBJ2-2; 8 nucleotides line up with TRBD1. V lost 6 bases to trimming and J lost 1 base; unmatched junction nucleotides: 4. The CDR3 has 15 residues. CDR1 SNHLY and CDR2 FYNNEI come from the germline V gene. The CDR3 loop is CASRRQGLNTGELFF. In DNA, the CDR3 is TGTGCCAGCAGGCGACAGGGGCTGAACACCGGGGAGCTGTTTTTT.

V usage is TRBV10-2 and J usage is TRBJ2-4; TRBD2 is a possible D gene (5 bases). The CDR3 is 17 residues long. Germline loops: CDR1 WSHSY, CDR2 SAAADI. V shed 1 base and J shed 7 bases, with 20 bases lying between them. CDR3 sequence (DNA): TGCGCCAGCAGTGAGTTCCCGACTGGATTACGGAGGAACATTCAGTACTTC. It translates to CASSEFPTGLRRNIQYF.

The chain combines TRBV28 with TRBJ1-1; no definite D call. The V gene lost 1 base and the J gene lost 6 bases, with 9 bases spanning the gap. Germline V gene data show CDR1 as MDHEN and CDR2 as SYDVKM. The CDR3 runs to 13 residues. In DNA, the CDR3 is TGTGCCAGCAGTTTATTGGACCTATCTGAAGCTTTCTTT. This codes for CASSLLDLSEAFF.

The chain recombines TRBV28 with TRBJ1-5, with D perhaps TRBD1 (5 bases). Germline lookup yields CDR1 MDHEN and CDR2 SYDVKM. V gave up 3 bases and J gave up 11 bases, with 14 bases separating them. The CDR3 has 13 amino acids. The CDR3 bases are TGTGCCAGCAGTTTCCCAGGGTCCGAGGCCCAGCATTTT. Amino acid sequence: CASSFPGSEAQHF.

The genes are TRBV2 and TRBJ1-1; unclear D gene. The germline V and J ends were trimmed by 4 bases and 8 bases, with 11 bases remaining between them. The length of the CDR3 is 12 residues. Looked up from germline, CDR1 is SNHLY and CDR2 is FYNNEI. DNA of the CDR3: TGTGCCAGCAGTGTGTCAGGAGAGGAAGCTTTCTTT. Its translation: CASSVSGEEAFF.

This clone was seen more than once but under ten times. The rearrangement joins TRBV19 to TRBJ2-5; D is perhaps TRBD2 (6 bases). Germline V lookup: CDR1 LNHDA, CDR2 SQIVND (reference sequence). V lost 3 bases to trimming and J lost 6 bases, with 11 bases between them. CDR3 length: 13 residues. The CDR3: CASSMDREKTQYF. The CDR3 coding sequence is TGTGCCAGTAGTATGGACCGGGAGAAGACCCAGTACTTC.